The 15 T cell receptor beta chains below all came from one sample that was sequenced in a study of cytomegalovirus exposure and HLA in healthy donors. The PCR employed 60 Vbeta primers together with 13 Jbeta primers. The data were produced by immunoSEQ multiplex PCR, yet TCRdb's version contains in-frame clones alone and is incomplete. Of some 81,000 clones in the sample, around 70% were seen once. Input material: PBMCs. The receptors stem from a woman aged 40-49 years in good health and CMV-seropositive.

The chain combines TRBV5-1 with TRBJ1-4; TRBD1 matches at 10 bases. The germline gives CDR1 SGHRS, CDR2 YFSETQ. V trimming: 0 bases; J trimming: 3 bases; junction bases outside the gene matches: 2. The CDR3 length is 16 residues. The CDR3 nucleotides are TGCGCCAGCAGCTTGGGACAGGGGGCAGCTAATGAAAAACTGTTTTTT. This sequence encodes CASSLGQGAANEKLFF.

The J gene is TRBJ1-2, the V gene TRBV10-3; 7 nucleotides line up with TRBD1. Germline values: CDR1 ENHRY, CDR2 SYGVKD. V shed 2 bases and J 4 bases; nucleotides not matched to a gene: 1. CDR3 length: 13 amino acids. CDR3 loop: CAISEPGGYGYTF. CDR3 nucleotides: TGTGCCATCAGTGAGCCAGGGGGCTATGGCTACACCTTC.

This clone was picked up a small number of times. J is TRBJ1-6 and V is TRBV19; D is unresolved. Trimming removed 7 bases at V and 8 bases at J, with 9 bases between. Looked up from germline, CDR1 is LNHDA and CDR2 is SQIVND (reference sequence). This CDR3 spans 12 amino acids. CDR3 coding DNA: TGTGCCAGTACAAGGGAGGATTCACCCCTCCACTTT. Amino acid sequence: CASTREDSPLHF.

There are a few counts of this clone. This chain links TRBV7-2 with TRBJ1-2; D is possibly TRBD1 (6 bases). Germline loops: CDR1 SGHTA, CDR2 FQGNSA. The V and J ends lost 5 bases and 4 bases respectively, with 17 bases between them. The CDR3 contains 15 residues. CDR3 residues: CASSRGGRISYGYTF. The CDR3, as DNA: TGTGCCAGCAGCCGAGGGGGTCGGATCAGCTATGGCTACACCTTC. The complete variable domain, with remaining parts taken from reference TRBV7-2 and TRBJ1-2, reads GAGVSQSPSNKVTEKGKDVELRCDPISGHTALYWYRQSLGQGLEFLIYFQGNSAPDKSGLPSDRFSAERTGGSVSTLTIQRTQQEDSAVYLCASSRGGRISYGYTFGSGTRLTVV.

This clone is labeled as medium-sized. This rearrangement joins TRBV6-5 to TRBJ1-3; the D gene is possibly TRBD1 (6 bases). The CDR3 covers 15 residues. Germline assignment: CDR1 MNHEY and CDR2 SVGAGI. The germline V and J ends were trimmed by 4 bases and 4 bases, with 14 bases remaining between them. CDR3 region: CASSSATGHGNTIYF. Written as DNA, the CDR3 is TGTGCCAGCAGTTCAGCGACGGGACACGGAAACACCATATATTTT.

Remarks on this clone: One junction end disagrees with the germline gene, perhaps due to a read error. This chain links TRBV5-4 with TRBJ2-5; 8 positions agree with TRBD2. Germline CDR1 SGHNT, CDR2 YYREEE (reference sequence). The CDR3 sequence is 12 residues long. The chain's CDR3 is CASSLGYSGEHF. The CDR3, as DNA: TGTGCCAGCAGCTTGGGTTATAGCGGGGAACACTTC.

The gene calls are TRBV9 and TRBJ1-4; no definite D call. V was pared by 4 bases and J by 5 bases, with 6 bases between. The length of the CDR3 is 12 residues. Per the germline V gene, CDR1 is SGDLS and CDR2 is YYNGEE. In DNA, the CDR3 is TGTGCCAGCAGCACGGGGAATGAAAAACTGTTTTTT. This sequence encodes CASSTGNEKLFF.

This rearrangement joins TRBV18 to TRBJ2-1, with TRBD2 matching over 7 bases. The CDR3 runs to 14 residues. V shed 10 bases, J shed 1 base, and the junction held 7 bases outside the gene matches. Germline assignment: CDR1 KGHSH and CDR2 LQKENI. CDR3: CANSRDYSYNEQFF. Written as DNA, the CDR3 is TGTGCCAACTCCAGGGACTATTCCTACAATGAGCAGTTCTTC.

As for this clone: The identical CDR3 is also encoded by other nucleotide sequences in the sample. The chain recombines TRBV7-9 with TRBJ2-2; 7 bases fit TRBD2. V lost 2 bases and J lost 1; bases outside the gene matches: 1. This CDR3 is built from 15 residues. Germline CDR1 reads SEHNR; CDR2 reads FQNEAQ (reference sequence). CDR3 bases: TGTGCCAGCAGCTTATCGGGGGGGAACACCGGGGAGCTGTTTTTT. It yields the protein CASSLSGGNTGELFF.

V and J are TRBV18 and TRBJ1-4; D gene ambiguous. This CDR3 is 15 amino acids long. Germline values: CDR1 KGHSH, CDR2 LQKENI. Trimming shortened V by 3 bases and J by 6 bases, and 14 bases separated the two germline ends. This CDR3 reads CASSPGWGGDEKLFF. The CDR3, as DNA: TGTGCCAGCTCACCGGGATGGGGAGGAGATGAAAAACTGTTTTTT.

The chain uses TRBV4-1 and TRBJ1-1, with 7 nucleotides matching TRBD1. The CDR3 sequence is 12 residues long. V trimming: 4 bases; J trimming: 9 bases; junction bases outside the gene matches: 5. Per germline, CDR1 MGHRA and CDR2 YSYEKL. This CDR3 reads CASSLDRIKAFF. The CDR3 DNA is TGCGCCAGCAGCCTGGACAGGATAAAAGCTTTCTTT.

The J gene is TRBJ2-5, the V gene TRBV7-2; D call uncertain. Germline V gene data show CDR1 as SGHTA and CDR2 as FQGNSA. V lost 5 bases and J 2 bases, leaving 3 bases between the germline ends. The CDR3 length is 11 residues. CDR3 in amino acids: CASSRQETQYF. For the CDR3, the DNA is TGTGCCAGCAGCCGGCAAGAGACCCAGTACTTC.

This clone occurred once. V is TRBV12-2 and J is TRBJ1-6; the table's D call TRBD1 went unverified against the DNA. TRBV12-2 is assigned pseudogene status. This CDR3 is 17 amino acids long. CDR3 nucleotide sequence: TGTGCAAGTCGCTTAGCGGTAAAGGGGGCGGATAATTCACCCCTCCACTTT. This gives the protein CASRLAVKGADNSPLHF.

The rearrangement joins TRBV14 to TRBJ1-6; D is unresolved. The V end was cut by 0 bases, the J end by 1 base, with 7 bases between. Germline V gives CDR1 SGHDN, CDR2 FVKESK. The length of the CDR3 is 16 residues. The CDR3 sequence: CASSQDPRSYNSPLHF. CDR3 coding DNA: TGTGCCAGCAGCCAAGATCCGCGGTCCTATAATTCACCCCTCCACTTT.

The chain joins TRBV4-2 to TRBJ2-7, with 12 nucleotides matching TRBD1. The germline CDR1 and CDR2 sequences are LGHNA and YNFKEQ. The CDR3 runs to 16 residues. The junction had 12 bases not matched to a gene; V was cut back by 5 bases and J by 7 bases. This CDR3 is CASSESRGQGAGEQYF. The CDR3 DNA follows: TGTGCCAGCAGCGAAAGCCGGGGACAGGGGGCTGGGGAGCAGTACTTC.